These 29 T cell receptor beta chains share one sample of origin, sequenced in a study of CD8+ T cells in alopecia areata. Treatment: oral pan-JAK inhibitor, 5-10 mg twice daily. Following RNA extraction, reverse transcription yielded cDNA that acted as the sequencing template. Assay used: immunoSEQ multiplex PCR; TCRdb lists only in-frame clones, some missing. The sample shows more than 95,000 clones, 65% to 90% of them seen only once. This sample comprised CD8+ T cells sorted from blood, obtained at approximately week 34, from a patient treated with tofacitinib. These TCRs come from a human donor with alopecia areata.

The V and J genes are TRBV29-1 and TRBJ2-5, with D hard to call. The closer fit of TRBJ2-7 to the DNA end suggests the J call may be wrong. The CDR3 sequence is 12 residues long. CDR1 is SQVTM and CDR2 is ANQGSEA in the germline V gene. The CDR3: CSVNRDGNEQYF. Here the CDR3 DNA reads TGCAGCGTGAATAGGGATGGCAACGAGCAGTACTTC.

The rearrangement links TRBV6-5 to TRBJ2-7, with 11 positions matching TRBD2. There are 15 residues in the CDR3. Trimming removed 6 bases from V and 5 bases from J; junction bases left unmatched: 9. Germline V gives CDR1 MNHEY, CDR2 SVGAGI. The CDR3 region is CASSPATSGAHEQYF. The CDR3 nucleotides are TGTGCCAGCAGCCCAGCGACTAGCGGGGCACACGAGCAGTACTTC.

The V gene is TRBV18, the J gene TRBJ2-3; 10 bases agree with TRBD2. Trimming took 5 bases from V and 1 from J; bases not matched to a gene: 0. The CDR3 contains 14 residues. Germline CDR1 is KGHSH and CDR2 is LQKENI. The CDR3 spells CASSTSGGTDTQYF. CDR3 in DNA: TGTGCCAGCTCAACTAGCGGGGGCACAGATACGCAGTATTTT.

The chain joins TRBV30 to TRBJ1-5; 10 bases fit TRBD1. Looked up from germline, CDR1 is GTSNPN and CDR2 is SVGIG (reference sequence). The CDR3 has 14 residues. Trimming removed 1 base from V and 4 bases from J; junction bases left unmatched: 1. The CDR3 region has the DNA TGTGCCTGGAGTGAGGGACAGGGGAATCAGCCCCAGCATTTT. It is translated as CAWSEGQGNQPQHF. Full variable domain (missing parts from reference TRBV30 and TRBJ1-5): SQTIHQWPATLVQPVGSPLSLECTVEGTSNPNLYWYRQAAGRGLQLLFYSVGIGQISSEVPQNLSASRPQDRQFILSSKKLLLSDSGFYLCAWSEGQGNQPQHFGDGTRLSIL.

The rearrangement joins TRBV30 to TRBJ1-4, with TRBD1 matching over 7 bases. Germline loops: CDR1 GTSNPN, CDR2 SVGIG (reference sequence). Trimming cost V 0 bases and J 8 bases; bases outside gene matches: 6. CDR3 length equals 14 residues. The CDR3 DNA is TGTGCCTGGAGTGTCCTTTACAGGGGAGAAAAACTGTTTTTT. This sequence encodes CAWSVLYRGEKLFF.

This sequence joins TRBV27 and TRBJ1-2, with D maybe TRBD1 (5 bases). Trimming removed 4 bases at V and 7 bases at J, with 16 bases between. CDR1 is MNHEY, CDR2 SMNVEV, per germline (reference sequence). This CDR3 contains 14 residues. The CDR3 DNA sequence: TGTGCCAGCAGTTGGAGGGGTCCGCGGAGTGGCTACACCTTC. This encodes CASSWRGPRSGYTF.

The sample holds one count of this clone. The chain employs TRBV6-1 and TRBJ2-2; D unclear. The CDR3 totals 14 residues. CDR1 and CDR2 (germline): MNHNS, SASEGT. V lost 4 bases and J 7 bases, leaving 13 bases between the germline ends. The CDR3 reads CASSVRGINGELFF. The CDR3 bases are TGTGCCAGCAGTGTTAGAGGAATCAACGGGGAGCTGTTTTTT.

This chain connects TRBV30 to TRBJ2-1; perhaps TRBD2 as D (6 bases). V was shortened by 0 bases and J by 2 bases, with 14 bases between the two germline ends. CDR1 and CDR2 from the germline V gene are GTSNPN and SVGIG (reference sequence). The CDR3 is made up of 16 amino acids. As DNA, the CDR3 is TGTGCCTGGAGTGTACTGTCTAGCGCGACCTACAATGAGCAGTTCTTC. Translated: CAWSVLSSATYNEQFF. The entire variable domain, with the rest obtained from reference TRBV30 and TRBJ2-1, is as follows: SQTIHQWPATLVQPVGSPLSLECTVEGTSNPNLYWYRQAAGRGLQLLFYSVGIGQISSEVPQNLSASRPQDRQFILSSKKLLLSDSGFYLCAWSVLSSATYNEQFFGPGTRLTVL.

This clone appeared a single time. DNA for the CDR3: TGTGCCAGCAGCTTAGTGGGGACTGAGCAGTTCTTC. Translating it yields CASSLVGTEQFF. V and J are TRBV11-2 and TRBJ2-1, with D possibly called TRBD1 or TRBD2 (5 bases each). Germline lookup yields CDR1 SGHAT and CDR2 FQNNGV. The CDR3 covers 12 residues. The ends were cut back, 1 base at V and 9 bases at J, with 7 bases in the middle. Full variable domain (remainder filled in from reference TRBV11-2 and TRBJ2-1): EAGVAQSPRYKIIEKRQSVAFWCNPISGHATLYWYQQILGQGPKLLIQFQNNGVVDDSQLPKDRFSAERLKGVDSTLKIQPAKLEDSAVYLCASSLVGTEQFFGPGTRLTVL.

The V and J genes are TRBV13 and TRBJ1-2, with D hard to call. The CDR3 length is 13 residues. Trimming removed 4 bases from V and 2 bases from J, with 8 bases in between. Germline loops: CDR1 PRHDT, CDR2 FYEKMQ (reference sequence). The CDR3 loop reads CASSSTPNYGYTF. The CDR3 bases are TGTGCCAGCAGCTCGACCCCCAACTATGGCTACACCTTC. Together with reference TRBV13 and TRBJ1-2, the CDR3 gives the full variable domain: AAGVIQSPRHLIKEKRETATLKCYPIPRHDTVYWYQQGPGQDPQFLISFYEKMQSDKGSIPDRFSAQQFSDYHSELNMSSLELGDSALYFCASSSTPNYGYTFGSGTRLTVV.

The rearrangement uses TRBV6-5 and TRBJ1-1, with TRBD1 identical over 7 bases. This CDR3 has 11 amino acids. Losses at the gene ends were 7 bases for V and 5 bases for J; bases not matched to a gene: 1. Germline values: CDR1 MNHEY, CDR2 SVGAGI. The CDR3 DNA is TGTGCCAGCAAGACAGGGACTGAAGCTTTCTTT. Translating gives CASKTGTEAFF.

The chain has TRBV11-2 and TRBJ2-1; TRBD1 agrees at 10 bases. V lost 6 bases, J lost 8 bases, and 4 bases stayed unmatched. The CDR3 runs 13 residues. Germline V lookup: CDR1 SGHAT, CDR2 FQNNGV. CDR3 amino acids: CASRSGTGDEQFF. The DNA for the CDR3 is TGTGCCAGCAGATCTGGGACAGGGGATGAGCAGTTCTTC.

This chain connects TRBV29-1 to TRBJ2-1, with D possibly being TRBD1 (5 bases). V was clipped by 4 bases and J by 4 bases, with 14 bases between them. The CDR3 contains 14 residues. CDR1 and CDR2 from the germline V gene are SQVTM and ANQGSEA. The CDR3 region has the DNA TGCAGCGTTGGGGCAGGGCCGACTTACAATGAGCAGTTCTTC. It specifies CSVGAGPTYNEQFF.

Here the CDR3 reads CASSPYRGQPQHF. As DNA, the CDR3 is TGTGCCAGCAGCCCCTACAGGGGACAGCCCCAGCATTTT. V and J are TRBV7-8 and TRBJ1-5, with 7 bases lining up with TRBD1. Trimming cost V 5 bases and J 7 bases; bases outside gene matches: 5. Germline V gene data show CDR1 as SGHVS and CDR2 as FQNEAQ. The CDR3 runs to 13 residues.

The genes are TRBV5-1 and TRBJ2-2, with 8 bases identical to TRBD1. From germline, CDR1 is SGHRS and CDR2 YFSETQ. CDR3 length equals 16 residues. V shed 7 bases and J 4 bases; nucleotides not matched to a gene: 12. The CDR3 here is CASVDRDRRSTGELFF. CDR3 coding DNA: TGCGCCAGCGTAGACCGGGACAGGAGATCCACCGGGGAGCTGTTTTTT.

V gene TRBV6-5 combines with J gene TRBJ2-3; TRBD2 might be the D (5 bases). The germline gives CDR1 MNHEY, CDR2 SVGAGI. V shed 6 bases and J shed 0 bases, with 10 bases lying between them. This CDR3 comprises 14 residues. CDR3 sequence reads: CASSIASSTDTQYF. For the CDR3, the DNA is TGTGCCAGCAGCATAGCGTCTAGCACAGATACGCAGTATTTT.

This clone was seen once. The gene calls are TRBV5-1 and TRBJ2-7; D remains unclear. Looked up from germline, CDR1 is SGHRS and CDR2 is YFSETQ. The CDR3 totals 11 residues. Between the trimmed V and J ends, which lost 2 bases and 4 bases, there was a span of 4 bases. Here the CDR3 reads CASSFEYEQYF. The DNA of the CDR3 is TGCGCCAGCAGCTTTGAATACGAGCAGTACTTC.

This chain connects TRBV7-9 to TRBJ2-7; possibly TRBD2 for D (6 bases). V lost 4 bases, J lost 6 bases, and 13 bases lay in between. This CDR3 is 13 amino acids long. In germline, CDR1 is SEHNR, CDR2 FQNEAQ (reference sequence). Here the CDR3 DNA reads TGTGCCAGCAGCTCCCGCCGGGACTTCGAGCAGTACTTC. It translates to CASSSRRDFEQYF.

The rearrangement links TRBV29-1 to TRBJ2-7; 8 nucleotides agree with TRBD1. CDR1 is SQVTM, CDR2 ANQGSEA, per germline. CDR3 length: 14 residues. The V gene end was trimmed by 4 bases and the J gene end by 5 bases; junction bases not matched to a gene: 10. Here the CDR3 reads CSVAVADRDHEQYF. The CDR3 nucleotides are TGCAGCGTTGCCGTGGCGGACAGGGACCACGAGCAGTACTTC.

There are a few counts of this clone. The chain links TRBV6-5 to TRBJ2-3; D is possibly TRBD1 (5 bases). Germline assignment: CDR1 MNHEY and CDR2 SVGAGI. The CDR3 extends over 15 amino acids. The V end lost 0 bases, the J end lost 11 bases, and 18 bases lay between the germline ends. The CDR3 is CASSYSPIDQGMQYF. CDR3 sequence (DNA): TGTGCCAGCAGTTACTCGCCTATCGATCAGGGTATGCAGTATTTT.

The gene calls are TRBV27 and TRBJ2-7; 7 bases align to TRBD1. CDR3 length: 13 amino acids. Germline lookup yields CDR1 MNHEY and CDR2 SMNVEV (reference sequence). V trimming: 6 bases; J trimming: 1 base; junction bases outside the gene matches: 3. CDR3 in amino acids: CASSPRGSYEQYF. The DNA for the CDR3 is TGTGCCAGCAGCCCCAGGGGGTCCTACGAGCAGTACTTC.

This clone came up a few times. The J gene is TRBJ2-5, the V gene TRBV29-1; D perhaps matches TRBD1 (5 bases). The length of the CDR3 is 13 residues. V dropped 1 base and J dropped 2 bases, with 8 bases sitting between them. The germline CDR1 and CDR2 sequences are SQVTM and ANQGSEA. CDR3 amino acids: CSVEGQTQETQYF. The CDR3, as DNA: TGCAGCGTTGAAGGACAGACTCAAGAGACCCAGTACTTC.

V gene TRBV27 combines with J gene TRBJ2-5, with 8 positions matching TRBD1. Gene TRBJ2-7 matches the end of the DNA better, so the J call may be wrong. In germline, CDR1 is MNHEY, CDR2 SMNVEV (reference sequence). The CDR3 loop spans 14 amino acids. The CDR3 loop is CASSFGTGSYEQYF. The CDR3 coding sequence is TGTGCCAGCAGTTTCGGGACAGGCTCCTACGAGCAGTACTTC.

The chain has TRBV4-2 and TRBJ1-1; weak D call: TRBD1 (5 bases). This CDR3 region has 12 residues. The ends were cut back, 1 base at V and 7 bases at J, with 7 bases in the middle. Germline CDR1 reads LGHNA; CDR2 reads YNFKEQ. The CDR3 DNA reads TGTGCCAGCAGCCAAGGCAGGGATGAAGCTTTCTTT. It translates to CASSQGRDEAFF.

The rearrangement uses TRBV9 and TRBJ2-4, with D possibly being TRBD2 (6 bases). The CDR3 is made up of 14 amino acids. CDR1 is SGDLS and CDR2 is YYNGEE in the germline V gene. V lost 3 bases to trimming and J lost 5 bases, with 12 bases between them. The DNA for the CDR3 is TGTGCCAGCAGCGACGGGACTGGGGAAAACATTCAGTACTTC. This sequence encodes CASSDGTGENIQYF.

Only one count was recorded for this clone. The gene calls are TRBV7-9 and TRBJ2-7; TRBD1 matches at 9 bases. The V gene's germline CDR1 is SEHNR and CDR2 FQNEAQ (reference sequence). Unmatched junction bases numbered 6, after V lost 0 bases and J lost 3 bases. The CDR3 runs 16 residues. The CDR3 sequence is CASSLARGTGLYEQYF. CDR3 bases: TGTGCCAGCAGCTTAGCGCGAGGGACAGGGCTCTACGAGCAGTACTTC.

V usage is TRBV7-8 and J usage is TRBJ1-1; D ambiguous. V was clipped by 1 base and J by 1 base, with 7 bases between them. Germline loops: CDR1 SGHVS, CDR2 FQNEAQ. The CDR3 loop spans 14 amino acids. The CDR3, as DNA: TGTGCCAGCAGCTTAGAGGCCACGAACACTGAAGCTTTCTTT. Encoded protein: CASSLEATNTEAFF. The full variable domain, in which reference TRBV7-8 and TRBJ1-1 provide the parts outside the CDR3, is GAGVSQSPRYKVAKRGQDVALRCDPISGHVSLFWYQQALGQGPEFLTYFQNEAQLDKSGLPSDRFFAERPEGSVSTLKIQRTQQEDSAVYLCASSLEATNTEAFFGQGTRLTVV.

This chain uses TRBV7-9 with TRBJ1-1, with 7 nucleotides matching TRBD1. The J segment lost 1 base and the V segment lost 11 bases, leaving 13 bases of the junction unmatched. From germline, CDR1 is SEHNR and CDR2 FQNEAQ (reference sequence). CDR3 length: 15 amino acids. The CDR3, as DNA: TGTGCCGTAACGACTCCTCGACAGGGGAACACTGAAGCTTTCTTT. Protein product: CAVTTPRQGNTEAFF.

This clone occurred a few times. The rearrangement uses TRBV6-6 and TRBJ2-5; 8 bases match TRBD1. This CDR3 contains 14 residues. Looked up from germline, CDR1 is MNHNY and CDR2 is SVGAGI (reference sequence). The trim removed 2 bases at V and 3 bases at J, leaving 2 bases unmatched. CDR3: CASSYDRGEETQYF. DNA of the CDR3: TGTGCCAGCAGTTACGACAGGGGAGAAGAGACCCAGTACTTC.